A selection of T cell receptor beta chains follows, all from one sample in a study of T cell responses to AZD1222 COVID-19 vaccine. TCRdb's table, derived via immunoSEQ multiplex PCR, lists solely in-frame clones and lacks some. This sample has approximately 130,000 clones, with around 90% found just once. The sample here was peripheral blood, taken 28 days after the second dose of the MenACWY control vaccine. The receptors were gathered from an adult who received the MenACWY meningococcal vaccine as a control. Both conserved end residues are part of each CDR3. Fields, in order: clone size, J gene, D gene, V gene, CDR3 DNA, CDR3 protein. The D gene is left open where the match is weak. Size is omitted from some rows. Given values are once, few, many or a class for expanded clones.

clone size: NA
J gene: TRBJ2-4
D gene: NA
V gene: TRBV7-9
CDR3 DNA: TGTGCCAGCAGCGGCGGGACCAGCGTTGACATTCAGTACTTC
CDR3 protein: CASSGGTSVDIQYF

clone size: NA
J gene: TRBJ2-3
D gene: NA
V gene: TRBV27
CDR3 DNA: TGTGCCAGCAGTTTATCGCCGGGGGGCGATACGCAGTATTTT
CDR3 protein: CASSLSPGGDTQYF

clone size: NA
J gene: TRBJ1-2
D gene: NA
V gene: TRBV28
CDR3 DNA: TGTGCCAGCAGTTTTGTCGGGAATTGGGGCTACACCTTC
CDR3 protein: CASSFVGNWGYTF

clone size: NA
J gene: TRBJ1-3
D gene: TRBD1
V gene: TRBV19
CDR3 DNA: TGTGCCAGCGGAAACAGGGGCTCTGGAAACACCATATATTTT
CDR3 protein: CASGNRGSGNTIYF

clone size: NA
J gene: TRBJ2-3
D gene: TRBD1
V gene: TRBV27
CDR3 DNA: TGTGCCAGCAGTCCCCGGGACAGGGGGAGCACAGATACGCAGTATTTT
CDR3 protein: CASSPRDRGSTDTQYF

clone size: NA
J gene: TRBJ2-4
D gene: TRBD2
V gene: TRBV30
CDR3 DNA: TGTGCCTGGGGCACTAGCGGGAGTGTGAACATTCAGTACTTC
CDR3 protein: CAWGTSGSVNIQYF

clone size: NA
J gene: TRBJ1-4
D gene: NA
V gene: TRBV7-2
CDR3 DNA: TGTGCCAGCAGCTCCTCTGAGAAACTGTTTTTT
CDR3 protein: CASSSSEKLFF

clone size: NA
J gene: TRBJ2-1
D gene: TRBD1
V gene: TRBV10-1
CDR3 DNA: TGCGCCAGCAGCTCCGGGACAGGGACCTACAATGAGCAGTTCTTC
CDR3 protein: CASSSGTGTYNEQFF

clone size: NA
J gene: TRBJ2-1
D gene: NA
V gene: TRBV7-2
CDR3 DNA: TGTGCCAGCAGCGGGGTTGGGGCGGAGGGCCAATGGAGAAATGAGCAGTTCTTC
CDR3 protein: CASSGVGAEGQWRNEQFF

clone size: NA
J gene: TRBJ1-6
D gene: NA
V gene: TRBV2
CDR3 DNA: TGTGCCAGCAAGGTATCTCTAAATTCACCCCTCCACTTT
CDR3 protein: CASKVSLNSPLHF

clone size: NA
J gene: TRBJ1-5
D gene: NA
V gene: TRBV28
CDR3 DNA: TGTGCCAGCAGTTTAAACAGTAAGATCAGTGGAGGGCCCCAGCATTTT
CDR3 protein: CASSLNSKISGGPQHF

clone size: NA
J gene: TRBJ2-7
D gene: NA
V gene: TRBV2
CDR3 DNA: TGTGCCAGCAGGGGAAACGTAGCGGTAGGAACCAGGAGCTCCTACGAGCAGTACTTC
CDR3 protein: CASRGNVAVGTRSSYEQYF

clone size: NA
J gene: TRBJ1-3
D gene: TRBD1
V gene: TRBV4-3
CDR3 DNA: TGCGCCAGCAGCCAAGGTGGGCGACAGGGGGCTTTAAACTCTGGAAACACCATATATTTT
CDR3 protein: CASSQGGRQGALNSGNTIYF

clone size: NA
J gene: TRBJ2-1
D gene: TRBD2
V gene: TRBV7-9
CDR3 DNA: TGTGCCAGCAGCGCGGGACTAATCCTCCATGAGCAGTTCTTC
CDR3 protein: CASSAGLILHEQFF

clone size: NA
J gene: TRBJ2-2
D gene: NA
V gene: TRBV11-2
CDR3 DNA: TGTGCCAGCAGCTTAGATGTAGGGGGAGGCCCCACCGGGGAGCTGTTTTTT
CDR3 protein: CASSLDVGGGPTGELFF

clone size: once
J gene: TRBJ2-3
D gene: TRBD1
V gene: TRBV5-5
CDR3 DNA: TGTGCCAGCAGCTGGGACAGATCCACAGATACGCAGTATTTT
CDR3 protein: CASSWDRSTDTQYF

clone size: NA
J gene: TRBJ2-5
D gene: NA
V gene: TRBV5-1
CDR3 DNA: TGCGCCAGCAGCAAGGACAGAGACTTCGAGACCCAGTACTTC
CDR3 protein: CASSKDRDFETQYF

clone size: NA
J gene: TRBJ2-1
D gene: NA
V gene: TRBV18
CDR3 DNA: TGTGCCAGCTCACCAAGAGGGGGCTCCTACAATGAGCAGTTCTTC
CDR3 protein: CASSPRGGSYNEQFF

clone size: NA
J gene: TRBJ1-6
D gene: NA
V gene: TRBV28
CDR3 DNA: TGTGCCAGCAGGTTAACCGGGACTGGGAATAATTCACCCCTCCACTTT
CDR3 protein: CASRLTGTGNNSPLHF

clone size: NA
J gene: TRBJ1-4
D gene: TRBD1
V gene: TRBV7-9
CDR3 DNA: TGTGCCAGCAGCTCCCCCGGGACAGGTGGTTACGAAAAACTGTTTTTT
CDR3 protein: CASSSPGTGGYEKLFF

clone size: NA
J gene: TRBJ2-3
D gene: NA
V gene: TRBV7-3
CDR3 DNA: TGTGCCAGCAGCTCGAGAGGGGCTAGGACAGATACGCAGTATTTT
CDR3 protein: CASSSRGARTDTQYF

clone size: NA
J gene: TRBJ1-2
D gene: NA
V gene: TRBV11-2
CDR3 DNA: TGTGCCAGCAGCCCCCAGGGCTATGGCTACACCTTC
CDR3 protein: CASSPQGYGYTF

clone size: NA
J gene: TRBJ2-1
D gene: NA
V gene: TRBV12-3/TRBV12-4
CDR3 DNA: TGTGCCAGCAGTACCGGGACCTACAATGAGCAGTTCTTC
CDR3 protein: CASSTGTYNEQFF

clone size: NA
J gene: TRBJ2-2
D gene: NA
V gene: TRBV6-5
CDR3 DNA: TGTGCCAGCAGTTATATCGGGAGATCCGGGGAGCTGTTTTTT
CDR3 protein: CASSYIGRSGELFF

clone size: NA
J gene: TRBJ2-3
D gene: NA
V gene: TRBV27
CDR3 DNA: TGTGCCAGCAGTTTGGAGGGGTGGGGCACAGATACGCAGTATTTT
CDR3 protein: CASSLEGWGTDTQYF

clone size: NA
J gene: TRBJ2-5
D gene: TRBD2
V gene: TRBV11-3
CDR3 DNA: TGTGCCAGCAGCTTAGACGGGAGGTACCAGTACTTC
CDR3 protein: CASSLDGRYQYF

clone size: NA
J gene: TRBJ2-5
D gene: TRBD1
V gene: TRBV11-2
CDR3 DNA: TGTGCCAGCAGCCCGACCCCGGGACAGGTCCAAGAGACCCAGTACTTC
CDR3 protein: CASSPTPGQVQETQYF

clone size: NA
J gene: TRBJ2-1
D gene: NA
V gene: TRBV9
CDR3 DNA: TGTGCCAGCAGCGGAAGGACAGCTTACAATGAGCAGTTCTTC
CDR3 protein: CASSGRTAYNEQFF

clone size: NA
J gene: TRBJ2-2
D gene: NA
V gene: TRBV11-2
CDR3 DNA: TGTGCCAGCAGCTTAGCAGGAGGGAAATATGCCGGGGAGCTGTTTTTT
CDR3 protein: CASSLAGGKYAGELFF